This record looks at one TCR beta chain sequence and its context. Its matching antigen is unknown. 60 Vbeta and 13 Jbeta primers were used in PCR. Data came from immunoSEQ multiplex PCR; TCRdb stores just in-frame clones and leaves some out. The sample consists of about 150,000 clones, around three quarters of them appearing once. These data originate in a study of cytomegalovirus exposure and HLA in healthy donors. Between the trimmed V and J ends, which lost 1 base and 3 bases, there was a span of 13 bases. The CDR3 has 16 residues. Per germline, CDR1 MGHDK and CDR2 SYGVNS. Study-wide results and limits: Confirmation was obtained in vitro that a few CMV-associated chains are specific for CMV antigens. A missense variant in DCLRE1C was later tied to TCR beta V- and J-gene trimming.

Material for sequencing was PBMCs. The chain is built from TRBV25-1 and TRBJ2-1, with D possibly TRBD2 on 5 matching bases. The receptor was derived from a woman aged 60 to 75 in good health and CMV-seropositive. The CDR3 here is CASSELSGVNYNEQFF. The CDR3 coding sequence is TGTGCCAGCAGTGAATTGAGCGGCGTTAACTACAATGAGCAGTTCTTC. Combining the CDR3 with reference TRBV25-1 and TRBJ2-1 gives the whole variable domain EADIYQTPRYLVIGTGKKITLECSQTMGHDKMYWYQQDPGMELHLIHYSYGVNSTEKGDLSSESTVSRIRTEHFPLTLESARPSHTSQYLCASSELSGVNYNEQFFGPGTRLTVL.